Following are 12 T cell receptor beta chains from one sample sequenced in a study of shared clonotypes between healthy human individuals. The data were produced by immunoSEQ multiplex PCR, yet TCRdb's version contains in-frame clones alone and is incomplete. The sample records about 2.3 million clones, approximately 90% being singletons. Sequencing was carried out using naive CD4+ T cells from PBMCs. Stated subset: CD45RA+ positively selected. These receptors came from a man aged 18-30 years in good health. Some clones in this sample may be carry-over from other donors' samples.

The rearrangement joins TRBV28 to TRBJ1-2; TRBD1 is a possible D gene (5 bases). The CDR3 has 15 residues. CDR1 and CDR2 from the germline V gene are MDHEN and SYDVKM. V was shortened by 3 bases and J by 2 bases, with 13 bases between the two germline ends. CDR3 loop: CASSLGIGDNYGYTF. In nucleotides, the CDR3 is TGTGCCAGCAGTTTGGGTATAGGGGACAACTATGGCTACACCTTC.

V and J are TRBV6-5 and TRBJ1-1; no definite D call. Germline CDR1 reads MNHEY; CDR2 reads SVGAGI. V lost 0 bases to trimming and J lost 6 bases, with 5 bases between them. The CDR3 is 12 amino acids. The CDR3 DNA is TGTGCCAGCAGTTACTCGGTCGCTGAAGCTTTCTTT. It is translated as CASSYSVAEAFF.

The rearrangement links TRBV9 to TRBJ1-1; D unclear. Germline CDR1 SGDLS, CDR2 YYNGEE. The V end was cut by 0 bases, the J end by 1 base, with 10 bases between. This CDR3 region has 15 residues. CDR3 in amino acids: CASSVVGPPNTEAFF. The CDR3 DNA is TGTGCCAGCAGCGTAGTCGGACCCCCGAACACTGAAGCTTTCTTT.

The chain is built from TRBV7-6 and TRBJ2-5, with a possible D match to TRBD1 (5 bases). Germline V gives CDR1 SGHVS, CDR2 FNYEAQ. This CDR3 is built from 16 residues. Trimming took 4 bases from V and 2 from J, leaving 17 bases between them. Written as DNA, the CDR3 is TGTGCCAGCAGCTCCTCCCAGGGATTCCGTCAAGAGACCCAGTACTTC. This gives the protein CASSSSQGFRQETQYF.

V is TRBV10-3 and J is TRBJ2-1, with TRBD2 matching over 7 bases. The CDR3 runs to 14 residues. The germline CDR1 and CDR2 sequences are ENHRY and SYGVKD. The V gene end was trimmed by 3 bases and the J gene end by 8 bases; junction bases not matched to a gene: 7. CDR3 DNA sequence: TGTGCCATCAGTGAACTAGCGTTCGGGGATGAGCAGTTCTTC. Its protein is CAISELAFGDEQFF.

A single count supports this clone. The CDR3 loop is CASRPKEGVEQFF. The CDR3 bases are TGCGCCAGCCGTCCGAAGGAGGGCGTTGAGCAGTTCTTC. The chain has TRBV5-1 and TRBJ2-1; TRBD2 might be the D (6 bases). The CDR3 length is 13 residues. CDR1 and CDR2 from the germline V gene are SGHRS and YFSETQ. Trimming shortened V by 7 bases and J by 9 bases, and 17 bases separated the two germline ends.

This rearrangement joins TRBV12-5 to TRBJ2-2; a possible D gene is TRBD1 (6 bases). V lost 1 base to trimming and J lost 7 bases, with 16 bases between them. Germline values: CDR1 LGHNT, CDR2 FRNRAP. CDR3 length equals 16 residues. The CDR3 nucleotides are TGTGCTAGTGGTTTGGGGAAAATACAGGGTATCGGGGAGCTGTTTTTT. It yields the protein CASGLGKIQGIGELFF.

The chain carries TRBV28 and TRBJ2-7; 8 nucleotides agree with TRBD1. The CDR3 contains 17 residues. After removal of 4 bases from V and 2 bases from J, the junction contained 13 bases not matched to a gene. Germline V gene sequence: CDR1 MDHEN, CDR2 SYDVKM. CDR3 nucleotides: TGTGCCAGCAGTTCGAGCGGCGGTCAGGGGGCGCCCTACGAGCAGTACTTC. This translates into CASSSSGGQGAPYEQYF.

The V gene is TRBV5-4, the J gene TRBJ2-1, with 10 bases fitting TRBD1. Germline V gene sequence: CDR1 SGHNT, CDR2 YYREEE (reference sequence). V was pared by 5 bases and J by 12 bases, with 14 bases of the junction left unmatched. The CDR3 length is 15 residues. CDR3 in amino acids: CASRTFGTGVIGQFF. The CDR3 DNA sequence: TGTGCCAGCAGGACTTTCGGGACAGGGGTCATCGGGCAGTTCTTC.

Here the CDR3 reads CAWSSHNWASGPPDTQYF. The CDR3, as DNA: TGTGCCTGGAGTAGCCACAACTGGGCTAGCGGACCGCCAGATACGCAGTATTTT. The genes are TRBV30 and TRBJ2-3; 7 nucleotides agree with TRBD2. The CDR3 length is 18 residues. The V gene's germline CDR1 is GTSNPN and CDR2 SVGIG (reference sequence). J gave up 4 bases and V 2 bases, and 18 bases lay outside the gene matches.

This chain links TRBV5-1 with TRBJ2-1, with D maybe TRBD1 (7 bases). Trimming cost V 6 bases and J 0 bases, with 22 bases left between them. This CDR3 spans 18 amino acids. Germline V lookup: CDR1 SGHRS, CDR2 YFSETQ. CDR3 DNA: TGCGCCAGCACAGCAGAGGGGGCGGGAAAGAGCTCCTACAATGAGCAGTTCTTC. Translation gives CASTAEGAGKSSYNEQFF. Complete variable domain (other parts from reference TRBV5-1 and TRBJ2-1): KAGVTQTPRYLIKTRGQQVTLSCSPISGHRSVSWYQQTPGQGLQFLFEYFSETQRNKGNFPGRFSGRQFSNSRSEMNVSTLELGDSALYLCASTAEGAGKSSYNEQFFGPGTRLTVL.

The chain is built from TRBV2 and TRBJ2-3; D possibly corresponds to TRBD1 (6 bases). The germline V gene encodes CDR1 SNHLY and CDR2 FYNNEI. The V end was cut by 3 bases, the J end by 6 bases, with 13 bases between. The CDR3 is 14 amino acids. CDR3 sequence: CASSEQGTRDTQYF. The DNA for the CDR3 is TGTGCCAGCAGTGAGCAGGGGACGCGGGATACGCAGTATTTT.